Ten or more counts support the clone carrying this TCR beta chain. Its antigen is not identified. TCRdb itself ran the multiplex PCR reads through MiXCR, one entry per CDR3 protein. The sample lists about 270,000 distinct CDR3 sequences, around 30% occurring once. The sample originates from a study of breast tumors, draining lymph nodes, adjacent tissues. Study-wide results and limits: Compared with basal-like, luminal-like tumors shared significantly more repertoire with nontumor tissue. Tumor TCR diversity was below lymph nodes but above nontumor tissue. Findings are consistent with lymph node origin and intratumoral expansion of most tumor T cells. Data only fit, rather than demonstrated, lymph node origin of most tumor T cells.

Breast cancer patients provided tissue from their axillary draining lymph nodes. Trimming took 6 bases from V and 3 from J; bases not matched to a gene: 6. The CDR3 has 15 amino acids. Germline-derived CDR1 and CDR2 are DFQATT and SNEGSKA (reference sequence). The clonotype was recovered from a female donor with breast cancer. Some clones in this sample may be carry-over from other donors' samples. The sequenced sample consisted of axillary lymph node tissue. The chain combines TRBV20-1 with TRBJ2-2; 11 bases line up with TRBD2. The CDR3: CSARGTSGDTGELFF. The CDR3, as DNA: TGCAGTGCCCGTGGGACTAGCGGTGACACCGGGGAGCTGTTTTTT.